Listed below are T cell receptor beta chains from one sample, sequenced in a study of blood T cells in healthy people across ages. Using its own MiXCR run on the 5' RACE reads, TCRdb lists one record per CDR3 protein. The data contain just under 900,000 distinct CDR3 sequences, roughly 26% of them singletons. Sequenced sample: blood. These receptors came from a woman of 80 years or more in good health. Each CDR3 is given with its conserved first and last residue. The order of the fields is clone size, J gene, D gene, V gene, CDR3 DNA, CDR3 protein. The D gene is left open where the match is weak. A row's size may be missing; if present it is once, few, many or a size class.

many,TRBJ2-4,-,TRBV15,TGTGCCACCAGCAGAGATCGGAACATTCAGTACTTC,CATSRDRNIQYF
many,TRBJ2-7,-,TRBV5-1,TGCGCCAGCAGCTTGGAAAGAGGGGCTTCTAGCGAGCAGTACTTC,CASSLERGASSEQYF
-,TRBJ1-2,-,TRBV20-1,TGCAGTGCTGGGGAGGCGACCCCAACCTATGGCTACACCTTC,CSAGEATPTYGYTF
few,TRBJ2-3,-,TRBV12-3/TRBV12-4,TGTGCCAGCACCTTAGGAGTGAGAGCAGATACGCAGTATTTT,CASTLGVRADTQYF
many,TRBJ2-1,TRBD2,TRBV24-1,TGTGCCACCAGTGACCGAGGACTAGACTACAATGAGCAGTTCTTC,CATSDRGLDYNEQFF
many,TRBJ2-3,TRBD1,TRBV9,TGTGCCAGCAGCTGGGGACAGAACACAGATACGCAGTATTTT,CASSWGQNTDTQYF
-,TRBJ1-1,-,TRBV28,TGTGCCAGCAGTGCCCCCCGGGGGTCGAACACTGAAGCTTTCTTT,CASSAPRGSNTEAFF
many,TRBJ2-3,-,TRBV7-2,TGTGCCAGCAGCTCCACATCGTTCTTAGATACGCAGTATTTT,CASSSTSFLDTQYF
many,TRBJ2-5,-,TRBV4-2,TGTGCCAGCAGCCAAAGTTCCCAAGAGACCCAGTACTTC,CASSQSSQETQYF
-,TRBJ1-1,-,TRBV20-1,TGCAGTGCTAGTCCTGGGGTTCAGGGGACTGAAGCTTTCTTT,CSASPGVQGTEAFF
few,TRBJ2-5,-,TRBV5-8,TGTGCCGGCAAGGGAGTAGTCCAAGAGACCCAGTACTTC,CAGKGVVQETQYF
many,TRBJ1-5,TRBD1,TRBV5-1,TGCGCCAGCAGCCCATTCGGGACAGAAAATCAGCCCCAGCATTTT,CASSPFGTENQPQHF
many,TRBJ2-5,-,TRBV6-5,TGTGCCAGCAGTTACAGGACATCCCAAGAGACCCAGTACTTC,CASSYRTSQETQYF
-,TRBJ1-4,-,TRBV7-9,TGTGCCAGCAGCTTAGCGCCGGCAGGCAGGGATGAAGAACTGTTTTTT,CASSLAPAGRDEELFF
many,TRBJ2-7,-,TRBV7-2,TGTGCCAGCAGTTCCGGAAGGGGTTACGAGCAGTACTTC,CASSSGRGYEQYF
-,TRBJ1-1,TRBD1,TRBV14,TGTGCCAGCAGCCAGAAGGACAGGAGGGGCCGGAACACTGAAGCTTTCTTT,CASSQKDRRGRNTEAFF
-,TRBJ1-5,-,TRBV2,TGTGCCAGCAGTGAAGAGGGCTATCAGCCCCAGCATTTT,CASSEEGYQPQHF
many,TRBJ1-4,TRBD1,TRBV6-2/TRBV6-3,TGTGCCAGCAGTCCGGGAGGCAGGGGGACGACTAATGAAAAACTGTTTTTT,CASSPGGRGTTNEKLFF
many,TRBJ2-5,-,TRBV12-3/TRBV12-4,TGTGCCAGCAGTTTAAGGCTCTTCCAAGAGACCCAGTACTTC,CASSLRLFQETQYF
many,TRBJ1-2,-,TRBV27,TGTGCCAGCAGGGGGCGTCCGACAGCCCATTTAGGCTACACCTTC,CASRGRPTAHLGYTF
-,TRBJ2-2,TRBD2,TRBV9,TGTGCCAGCTCTCGAGCGGGGGACGACACCGGGGAGCTGTTTTTT,CASSRAGDDTGELFF
many,TRBJ1-2,-,TRBV6-1,TGTGCCAGCAGTGAAGATGGTACTCCATGGGGCTACACCTTC,CASSEDGTPWGYTF
many,TRBJ1-1,TRBD1,TRBV15,TGTGCCACCAGCAGAGTCGTCGGGACAGGGCCTAAAGAAGCTTTCTTT,CATSRVVGTGPKEAFF
few,TRBJ2-7,-,TRBV7-8,TGTGCCAGCAGTCAGGTCGGGACCACCAATGAGCAGTACTTC,CASSQVGTTNEQYF
few,TRBJ2-7,-,TRBV9,TGTGCCAGCAGCGTCCAGGACCCTATCAATGAGCAGTACTTC,CASSVQDPINEQYF
many,TRBJ2-3,-,TRBV6-5,TGTGCCAGCAGTTACTCGGGGCGAAGCACAGATACGCAGTATTTT,CASSYSGRSTDTQYF
few,TRBJ2-3,TRBD1,TRBV6-5,TGTGCCAGCAAATCCGGGACGCCAGGGGGAGATACGCAGTATTTT,CASKSGTPGGDTQYF
many,TRBJ1-5,-,TRBV20-1,TGCAGTGCTAGAGTGGGGAGTAGCGACAGAAATCAGCCCCAGCATTTT,CSARVGSSDRNQPQHF
-,TRBJ1-6,-,TRBV20-1,TGCAGTGCTAATGATAAATCGTCGGGTAATTCACCCCTCCACTTT,CSANDKSSGNSPLHF
-,TRBJ2-1,-,TRBV20-1,TGCAGTGCCCCCGGGACAACCGACTACAATGAGCAGTTCTTC,CSAPGTTDYNEQFF
many,TRBJ2-5,-,TRBV5-1,TGCGCCAGCAGGGACAACCAAGAGACCCAGTACTTC,CASRDNQETQYF
-,TRBJ1-1,TRBD1,TRBV5-5,TGTGCCAGCAGCCCCGGACAGGCTATGAACACTGAAGCTTTCTTT,CASSPGQAMNTEAFF
few,TRBJ2-7,TRBD2,TRBV6-2/TRBV6-3,TGTGCCAGCAGCCCATTCCGGGGGGCCTACGAGCAGTACTTC,CASSPFRGAYEQYF
-,TRBJ2-3,TRBD1,TRBV30,TGTGCCTGGAGGGGAGACAGGGGTTCAGATACGCAGTATTTT,CAWRGDRGSDTQYF
many,TRBJ2-5,TRBD1,TRBV20-1,TGCAGTGCTACGGACAGGGGATCACAAGAGACCCAGTACTTC,CSATDRGSQETQYF
few,TRBJ2-3,TRBD1,TRBV18,TGTGCCAGCTCACGCGGGACAGGCTTCACAGATACGCAGTATTTT,CASSRGTGFTDTQYF
few,TRBJ2-1,TRBD2,TRBV7-9,TGTGCGGTGGCGGGGGTTCGGAGCTCCTACAATGAGCAGTTCTTC,CAVAGVRSSYNEQFF